These 17 T cell receptor beta chains were sequenced from one sample in a study of tumor-infiltrating lymphocytes in primary liver carcinoma. TCR beta cDNA was prepared out of roughly 450 ng total RNA by means of a constant-region primer. Amplification in three nested multiplex PCR rounds with slightly modified ARM-PCR gave rise to TCR beta libraries. It was with TRBV1-TRBV30 forward primers and a C-beta reverse primer that the first two PCR rounds were run, at approximately 10 cycles each. TCRdb called the multiplex PCR reads again in MiXCR, with one record for every CDR3 protein. This repertoire shows approximately 92,000 distinct CDR3 sequences, about 70% found once; its top ten account for over 7.5%. Without any cell sorting, roughly 17-31 mg of bulk tissue yielded co-extracted RNA and DNA. The specimen sequenced was liver tumor tissue from sampling region 5. Described subset: tumor region T5, tumor centre. The source is a woman aged 55-70 years with primary liver carcinoma and hepatitis B virus infection.

The chain has TRBV7-3 and TRBJ2-1, with a tentative D call TRBD1 (6 bases). The CDR3 runs to 14 residues. Deletions cut 6 bases from V and 7 bases from J, with 16 bases between. The V gene's germline CDR1 is SGHTA and CDR2 FQGTGA. CDR3 nucleotides: TGTGCCAGCAGTAACCGACAGGACCGTAATGAGCAGTTCTTC. Translating it yields CASSNRQDRNEQFF.

This clonotype has just one count. The chain is built from TRBV10-3 and TRBJ2-7, with TRBD2 matching over 13 bases. Germline assignment: CDR1 ENHRY and CDR2 SYGVKD. This CDR3 comprises 16 residues. V dropped 7 bases and J dropped 5; count of bases not matched to a gene: 11. CDR3 DNA sequence: TGTGCCATCAATACCAAACAGGGACTAGCGGGAAACGAGCAGTACTTC. Its protein product is CAINTKQGLAGNEQYF.

For this clonotype: Here the CDR3 omits its conserved ending phenylalanine or tryptophan, so a read error is the likely source. The chain links TRBV5-1 to TRBJ2-3, with 15 nucleotides matching TRBD2. Germline-derived CDR1 and CDR2 are SGHRS and YFSETQ. V lost 4 bases to trimming and J lost 0 bases; unmatched junction nucleotides: 6. The CDR3 consists of 18 residues. The CDR3 protein is CASSHGTSGRTSTDTQYS. CDR3 nucleotide sequence: TGCGCCAGCAGCCACGGGACTAGCGGGAGGACTAGCACAGATACGCAGTATTCT.

CDR3 sequence: CASSSGPDTEAFF. In DNA form, the CDR3 reads TGTGCCAGCAGTAGTGGACCGGACACTGAAGCTTTCTTT. The V and J genes are TRBV6-1 and TRBJ1-1; no firm D call. Trimming removed 5 bases at V and 3 bases at J, with 10 bases between. This CDR3 is 13 amino acids long. Germline V gene data show CDR1 as MNHNS and CDR2 as SASEGT.

As for this clonotype: An end of the junction does not agree with germline; a read error may underlie this. V usage is TRBV12-3 or TRBV12-4 and J usage is TRBJ2-7; the match to TRBD2 covers 8 bases. The CDR3 runs to 15 residues. The CDR3 DNA reads TGTGTCAGCAGTTTCCCCTACGGGAGGGCGAACGAACAGTACTTC. Its protein is CVSSFPYGRANEQYF.

Comments on this clonotype: The conserved phenylalanine or tryptophan normally closing the CDR3 is absent here, so this likely arose from a read error. The DNA is left out, because the CDR3 cannot be placed on it with certainty; the CDR3 is given as TCRdb lists it. J is TRBJ2-7 and V is TRBV6-5; whether TRBD2, the table's D call, matches the DNA was not checked. The CDR3 region is 16 residues in length, termini included. The germline gives CDR1 MNHEY, CDR2 SVGAGI. CDR3 region: CASSDLGLAGAGEQYL.

The chain carries TRBV6-5 and TRBJ2-1; the D is unclear. CDR3 length equals 13 residues. Germline assignment: CDR1 MNHEY and CDR2 SVGAGI. The DNA of the CDR3 is TGTGTCTGCAGTTACTCGTCAGACAATGAGCAGTTCTTC. It is translated as CVCSYSSDNEQFF.

On this clonotype itself: A single base separates this from a much larger clone, so it may be a read error. CDR3 in amino acids: CASSWPPTGGGTDTRYF. The CDR3 coding sequence is TGCGCCAGCAGCTGGCCGCCAACAGGGGGCGGCACAGATACGCGGTATTTT. This rearrangement joins TRBV5-1 to TRBJ2-3; 9 bases line up with TRBD1. The CDR3 sequence is 17 residues long. Germline V lookup: CDR1 SGHRS, CDR2 YFSETQ.

In the case of this clonotype: The junction does not match germline at one end; this may be a read error. V usage is TRBV12-3 or TRBV12-4 and J usage is TRBJ1-5, with TRBD1 matching 8 bases. This CDR3 has 15 amino acids. CDR3 DNA: TGTGTCAGCAGACGGGACAGGCGGAGGAATCAGCCCCAGCATTTT. This codes for CVSRRDRRRNQPQHF.

Concerning this clonotype: Mismatch with germline at one junction end may stem from a read error. The rearrangement links TRBV28 to TRBJ1-2; D is uncertain. This CDR3 comprises 15 residues. CDR1 is MDHEN, CDR2 SYDVKM, per germline. The CDR3 region is CARSSSTSALYGYTF. CDR3 sequence (DNA): TGCGCCAGAAGTTCCTCGACATCAGCCCTCTATGGCTACACCTTC.

This clonotype was picked up one time. The junction and the germline gene differ at one end; a read error may be behind it. The gene calls are TRBV10-2 and TRBJ2-7; D is possibly TRBD2 (5 bases). Germline CDR1 reads WSHSY; CDR2 reads SAAADI. This CDR3 has 14 amino acids. The CDR3 DNA reads TGCGCCGGCAGTGAGGGATCGGGGTTCAGCGAGCAGTACTTC. Amino acid sequence: CAGSEGSGFSEQYF.

About this clonotype: The junction departs from germline at one end; a sequencing error may be responsible. V gene TRBV11-3 combines with J gene TRBJ2-1, with TRBD2 identical over 8 bases. The germline V gene has CDR1 SGHNT and CDR2 YENEEA. The CDR3 is made up of 17 amino acids. CDR3 in DNA: TGTGCCAGCTGCTTAGGTCGGGGGGGGTGGGGTGTCGATGAGCAGTCCTTC. It encodes CASCLGRGGWGVDEQSF.

About this clonotype: This could be a read error, since a much larger clone is one nucleotide away. V is TRBV25-1 and J is TRBJ1-2; no clear D gene. With 5 bases removed from V and 9 bases from J, the gap between germline ends came to 25 bases. In germline, CDR1 is MGHDK, CDR2 SYGVNS. The CDR3 loop spans 16 amino acids. The DNA of the CDR3 is TGTGCCAGCAGTATCTCGGGCGACGGCCGACGAGTTAGCTACACCTTC. This codes for CASSISGDGRRVSYTF.

Remarks on this clonotype: This may be a read error, as it is one base from a much larger clone. The V and J genes are TRBV7-8 and TRBJ2-1; 9 bases are shared with TRBD2. Germline V gene lookup returns CDR1 SGHVS and CDR2 FQNEAQ. The junction had 8 bases not matched to a gene; V was cut back by 7 bases and J by 4 bases. The CDR3 totals 15 residues. The CDR3 sequence is CASNWRTSVYNEQFF. The CDR3 DNA follows: TGTGCCAGCAACTGGAGGACTAGCGTGTACAATGAGCAGTTCTTC.

This clonotype was detected many times. The chain employs TRBV29-1 and TRBJ2-2; TRBD1 or TRBD2 may be the D gene (7 bases each). Between the trimmed V and J ends, which lost 7 bases and 7 bases, there was a span of 16 bases. This CDR3 spans 13 amino acids. CDR1 SQVTM and CDR2 ANQGSEA come from the germline V gene. CDR3: CSAMTGRVGELFF. CDR3 DNA: TGCAGCGCTATGACAGGGAGGGTCGGGGAGCTGTTTTTT.

This clonotype was recorded a few times. This chain joins TRBV18 and TRBJ2-6; 8 bases align to TRBD1. Looked up from germline, CDR1 is KGHSH and CDR2 is LQKENI. Trimming took 8 bases from V and 4 from J; bases not matched to a gene: 4. The CDR3 contains 14 residues. As DNA, the CDR3 is TGTGCCAGCCTACAGGGGGTAGGGGCCAACGTCCTGACTTTC. This translates into CASLQGVGANVLTF.

In regard to this clonotype: A junction boundary mismatches the germline segment, possibly from a read error. The V and J genes are TRBV11-2 and TRBJ2-5; 11 bases are shared with TRBD1. The CDR3 sequence is 14 residues long. Germline V gene sequence: CDR1 SGHAT, CDR2 FQNNGV. Here the CDR3 DNA reads TGTGCCAACAGATGGACAGGGGGCGCGGAGATCCAGTACTTC. Its translation is CANRWTGGAEIQYF.